This TCR beta chain is drawn from a study of neurological immune-mediated disorders. Study conclusions and caveats: HTLV-1-associated myelopathy had the most TCR clonal expansion, while multiple sclerosis had the least, a level that fell below healthy controls. Because no CDR3 amino acid sequences were shared across subjects by expanded clones, private repertoires were suggested in all groups. Phylogenetically, 18 of 34 multiple sclerosis patients' repertoires fell into one related-CDR3 cluster, a possible signature.

Germline lookup yields CDR1 MNHNY and CDR2 SVGAGI (reference sequence). CDR3 length: 12 residues. Trimming took off 6 bases at V and 6 bases at J, with 10 bases between the two ends. This clonotype occurred many times. Its target is unknown. TCRdb fed the 5' RACE reads into MiXCR, producing one record per CDR3 protein. The sample shows almost 85,000 distinct CDR3 sequences, around 2.6% of them seen only once. The sample consisted of PBMCs. The rearrangement joins TRBV6-6 to TRBJ2-3; D call uncertain. The sequence came from a woman in her 30s with multiple sclerosis. The CDR3 coding sequence is TGTGCCAGCAGCCCGACCCCGGATACGCAGTATTTT. Protein: CASSPTPDTQYF.